Following are 32 T cell receptor beta chains from one sample sequenced in a study of T cell changes during pregnancy in multiple sclerosis. Sequenced by immunoSEQ multiplex PCR; TCRdb stores in-frame clones only, minus some. The sample has around 40,000 clones, roughly nine tenths seen once; the top ten hold 0.95% to 1.5%. This sample comprised CD4+ T cells from peripheral blood mononuclear cells, obtained in the first trimester of pregnancy. The receptors were gathered from a female donor with multiple sclerosis, enrolled in a pregnancy study.

The chain recombines TRBV5-1 with TRBJ1-2; D gene ambiguous. The CDR3 loop spans 14 amino acids. Trimming pared 1 base from V and 0 bases from J, leaving 7 bases between. Germline V gene lookup returns CDR1 SGHRS and CDR2 YFSETQ. The CDR3 nucleotides are TGCGCCAGCAGCTTGACAGCGGCTAACTATGGCTACACCTTC. Its translation: CASSLTAANYGYTF.

The rearrangement links TRBV13 to TRBJ2-3; 9 bases line up with TRBD2. There are 16 residues in the CDR3. The germline V gene has CDR1 PRHDT and CDR2 FYEKMQ (reference sequence). Losses at the gene ends were 2 bases for V and 4 bases for J; bases not matched to a gene: 7. CDR3 region: CASSLRIAGVADTQYF. For the CDR3, the DNA is TGTGCCAGCAGCTTAAGGATAGCGGGAGTCGCAGATACGCAGTATTTT.

A single count supports this clone. V is TRBV27 and J is TRBJ1-2; 7 bases match TRBD1. This CDR3 has 13 residues. The germline gives CDR1 MNHEY, CDR2 SMNVEV (reference sequence). V was clipped by 3 bases and J by 9 bases; unmatched bases: 7. The CDR3 region is CASSFSTGTSYTF. CDR3 nucleotide sequence: TGTGCCAGCAGTTTCTCGACAGGGACGAGCTACACCTTC.

The chain recombines TRBV30 with TRBJ2-5; 8 bases align to TRBD2. J lost 7 bases, V lost 0 bases, and 13 bases had no gene match. Looked up from germline, CDR1 is GTSNPN and CDR2 is SVGIG (reference sequence). There are 16 residues in the CDR3. CDR3 DNA: TGTGCCTGGAGTGTAGGGCTAGCGGGCGGCCCGGGGACCCAGTACTTC. Its protein product is CAWSVGLAGGPGTQYF.

CDR3 coding DNA: TGCGCCAGCAGCTCTGATAGGGGGCCCGAAGAGACCCAGTACTTC. It codes for CASSSDRGPEETQYF. The chain has TRBV4-1 and TRBJ2-5; TRBD1 matches 7 bases. CDR3 length: 15 residues. J lost 3 bases, V lost 5 bases, and 9 bases had no gene match. The germline V gene has CDR1 MGHRA and CDR2 YSYEKL.

V is TRBV7-2 and J is TRBJ1-5; D remains unclear. CDR3 size: 15 residues. The V gene's germline CDR1 is SGHTA and CDR2 FQGNSA. The V end lost 1 base, the J end lost 0 bases, and 7 bases lay between the germline ends. The CDR3 protein is CASSLDSYSNQPQHF. The DNA for the CDR3 is TGTGCCAGCAGCTTAGATAGCTATAGCAATCAGCCCCAGCATTTT.

The chain carries TRBV5-1 and TRBJ2-3, with D perhaps matching TRBD1 (6 bases). The CDR3 runs to 14 residues. The V gene lost 4 bases and the J gene lost 3 bases, with 12 bases spanning the gap. Germline V gives CDR1 SGHRS, CDR2 YFSETQ. The CDR3 reads CASSRDNPTDTQYF. CDR3 sequence (DNA): TGCGCCAGCAGCCGGGACAACCCGACAGATACGCAGTATTTT.

V and J are TRBV18 and TRBJ2-1, with a tentative D call TRBD2 (5 bases). The germline gives CDR1 KGHSH, CDR2 LQKENI. This CDR3 is built from 15 residues. Trimming cost V 3 bases and J 7 bases, with 16 bases left between them. The DNA for the CDR3 is TGTGCCAGCTCACCTCCGGCGGGCGGGTGGAATGAGCAGTTCTTC. Translation gives CASSPPAGGWNEQFF.

CDR3: CASSWDRAEGELFF. CDR3 coding DNA: TGTGCCAGCAGCTGGGACAGGGCAGAGGGGGAGCTGTTTTTT. The chain links TRBV7-9 to TRBJ2-2; TRBD1 aligns across 9 bases. CDR1 is SEHNR and CDR2 is FQNEAQ in the germline V gene (reference sequence). CDR3 length: 14 residues. The trim removed 4 bases at V and 8 bases at J, leaving 5 bases unmatched.

This chain joins TRBV10-3 and TRBJ2-5; TRBD1 agrees at 9 bases. The CDR3 sequence is 15 residues long. The V gene's germline CDR1 is ENHRY and CDR2 SYGVKD. The V and J ends lost 6 bases and 5 bases, in that order; junction bases with no gene match: 10. This CDR3 reads CAISTPDRGKETQYF. The CDR3, as DNA: TGTGCCATCAGCACCCCTGACAGGGGGAAGGAGACCCAGTACTTC.

The chain joins TRBV2 to TRBJ2-2; 9 nucleotides line up with TRBD2. Per germline, CDR1 SNHLY and CDR2 FYNNEI. The CDR3 totals 17 residues. V lost 4 bases to trimming and J lost 4 bases; unmatched junction nucleotides: 10. CDR3 in DNA: TGTGCCAGCAGTGTTACCGTGAGCGGGAGGCCCACCGGGGAGCTGTTTTTT. Protein: CASSVTVSGRPTGELFF.

The chain combines TRBV14 with TRBJ2-5, with 15 positions matching TRBD2. Germline V gene lookup returns CDR1 SGHDN and CDR2 FVKESK. After removal of 5 bases from V and 13 bases from J, the junction contained 5 bases not matched to a gene. CDR3 length equals 13 residues. The CDR3 DNA sequence: TGTGCCAGCAGCGAAGGGACTAGCGGGAGGAGGTACTTC. The encoded protein is CASSEGTSGRRYF.

This clone was counted between two and nine times. The chain joins TRBV27 to TRBJ2-7; possible D gene TRBD2, 5 bases. Germline V CDR1 and CDR2: MNHEY, SMNVEV (reference sequence). Trimming removed 3 bases at V and 7 bases at J, with 16 bases between. The CDR3 has 14 residues. Here the CDR3 reads CASSLYGELGEQYF. CDR3 sequence (DNA): TGTGCCAGCAGTTTGTACGGGGAGTTGGGGGAGCAGTACTTC.

V usage is TRBV7-8 and J usage is TRBJ1-2; perhaps TRBD1 as D (6 bases). The V and J ends lost 2 bases and 5 bases respectively, with 15 bases between them. There are 15 residues in the CDR3. Germline values: CDR1 SGHVS, CDR2 FQNEAQ. The CDR3 spells CASSLSRDIGYGYTF. CDR3 nucleotide sequence: TGTGCCAGCAGCTTATCCCGGGACATAGGGTATGGCTACACCTTC. Filled out from reference TRBV7-8 and TRBJ1-2, the complete variable domain reads GAGVSQSPRYKVAKRGQDVALRCDPISGHVSLFWYQQALGQGPEFLTYFQNEAQLDKSGLPSDRFFAERPEGSVSTLKIQRTQQEDSAVYLCASSLSRDIGYGYTFGSGTRLTVV.

The V and J genes are TRBV7-9 and TRBJ2-3; 8 nucleotides agree with TRBD2. Trimming cost V 5 bases and J 0 bases; bases outside gene matches: 4. The germline V gene encodes CDR1 SEHNR and CDR2 FQNEAQ (reference sequence). This CDR3 comprises 15 residues. The CDR3 coding sequence is TGTGCCAGCAGCCTAAGCGGGGGTAGCACAGATACGCAGTATTTT. Protein product: CASSLSGGSTDTQYF. Full variable domain (rest looked up from reference TRBV7-9 and TRBJ2-3): DTGVSQNPRHKITKRGQNVTFRCDPISEHNRLYWYRQTLGQGPEFLTYFQNEAQLEKSRLLSDRFSAERPKGSFSTLEIQRTEQGDSAMYLCASSLSGGSTDTQYFGPGTRLTVL.

The chain has TRBV7-8 and TRBJ1-2, with D maybe TRBD1 (6 bases). The CDR3 consists of 13 residues. Deletions cut 5 bases from V and 7 bases from J, with 14 bases between. The germline V gene has CDR1 SGHVS and CDR2 FQNEAQ. CDR3 loop: CASSMPRTVGYTF. CDR3 nucleotide sequence: TGTGCCAGCAGCATGCCCCGGACAGTTGGCTACACCTTC.

CDR3 coding DNA: TGTGCCAGCAGCGTAGGGCAGGGCGGGATGGGCTACACCTTC. It yields the protein CASSVGQGGMGYTF. The V gene is TRBV9, the J gene TRBJ1-2, with D perhaps TRBD1 (5 bases). The CDR3 has 14 amino acids. The V end was cut by 0 bases, the J end by 8 bases, with 14 bases between. Germline CDR1 reads SGDLS; CDR2 reads YYNGEE.

This clone was found once. The rearrangement joins TRBV5-1 to TRBJ2-7; TRBD1 might be the D (5 bases). CDR1 and CDR2 from the germline V gene are SGHRS and YFSETQ. The germline V and J ends were trimmed by 0 bases and 3 bases, with 10 bases remaining between them. The CDR3 length is 14 residues. The CDR3 bases are TGCGCCAGCAGCTTGGAACAGGATGGCTACGAGCAGTACTTC. Its protein is CASSLEQDGYEQYF.

This chain's CDR3 is CASSPRQGANNQPQHF. Written as DNA, the CDR3 is TGTGCCAGCAGTCCGAGACAGGGGGCGAACAATCAGCCCCAGCATTTT. V and J are TRBV28 and TRBJ1-5, with TRBD1 identical over 10 bases. Germline lookup yields CDR1 MDHEN and CDR2 SYDVKM. With 5 bases clipped from V and 3 bases from J, the junction kept 7 bases outside the gene matches. The CDR3 runs to 16 residues.

The V call is TRBV28, the J call TRBJ2-1, with TRBD1 matching over 9 bases. Per the germline V gene, CDR1 is MDHEN and CDR2 is SYDVKM. The CDR3 consists of 15 residues. With 6 bases clipped from V and 2 bases from J, the junction kept 5 bases outside the gene matches. The DNA for the CDR3 is TGTGCCAGCAGCTCCGGACAGGGGACCTACAATGAGCAGTTCTTC. Translated, it gives CASSSGQGTYNEQFF.

The J gene is TRBJ1-4, the V gene TRBV7-2, with 10 bases identical to TRBD1. After removal of 5 bases from V and 7 bases from J, the junction contained 4 bases not matched to a gene. This CDR3 spans 14 amino acids. Germline CDR1 is SGHTA and CDR2 is FQGNSA. The CDR3 DNA sequence: TGTGCCAGCAGCAGACAGGGGGCTGGTGAAAAACTGTTTTTT. Protein: CASSRQGAGEKLFF.

This chain links TRBV2 with TRBJ1-5; 7 bases are shared with TRBD1. The CDR3 sequence is 17 residues long. Germline V lookup: CDR1 SNHLY, CDR2 FYNNEI. The V segment lost 7 bases and the J segment 2 bases; nucleotides outside the gene matches: 14. DNA for the CDR3: TGTGCCAGCACACGGGACAGTCCTCATGTTGGCAATCAGCCCCAGCATTTT. This encodes CASTRDSPHVGNQPQHF.

The chain combines TRBV7-3 with TRBJ1-1; 10 nucleotides align to TRBD1. Germline V gene lookup returns CDR1 SGHTA and CDR2 FQGTGA. V dropped 4 bases and J dropped 4; count of bases not matched to a gene: 6. This CDR3 is 15 amino acids long. The CDR3 reads CASSSTGGEGTEAFF. The CDR3 nucleotides read TGTGCCAGCAGCTCGACAGGGGGCGAGGGCACTGAAGCTTTCTTT.

This chain's CDR3 is CASSEGLAVYNEQFF. CDR3 nucleotides: TGTGCCAGCAGCGAGGGACTAGCGGTCTACAATGAGCAGTTCTTC. This sequence joins TRBV9 and TRBJ2-1; 11 bases fit TRBD2. Germline lookup yields CDR1 SGDLS and CDR2 YYNGEE. The junction had 2 bases not matched to a gene; V was cut back by 3 bases and J by 3 bases. The CDR3 runs 15 residues.

This chain connects TRBV19 to TRBJ2-1; D gene unclear. Germline CDR1 LNHDA, CDR2 SQIVND (reference sequence). This CDR3 region has 14 residues. Trimming stripped 0 bases from V and 5 bases from J, with 8 bases between. Written as DNA, the CDR3 is TGTGCCAGTAGTATAGATCCCCTAAACAATGAGCAGTTCTTC. It specifies CASSIDPLNNEQFF.

This clone was found a few times. V usage is TRBV30 and J usage is TRBJ1-3, with 9 bases lining up with TRBD1. V was clipped by 3 bases and J by 5 bases; unmatched bases: 5. CDR3 length: 14 amino acids. Germline CDR1 reads GTSNPN; CDR2 reads SVGIG (reference sequence). DNA of the CDR3: TGTGCCTGGAGCGCGTACAGGGGGCGAAACACCATATATTTT. Its protein is CAWSAYRGRNTIYF.

The chain links TRBV5-1 to TRBJ2-6; weak D call: TRBD1 (5 bases). V lost 0 bases and J 0 bases, leaving 10 bases between the germline ends. CDR1 is SGHRS and CDR2 is YFSETQ in the germline V gene. The CDR3 extends over 17 amino acids. The CDR3 DNA is TGCGCCAGCAGCTTGGAGTGGCAGGGCTCTGGGGCCAACGTCCTGACTTTC. Translated, it gives CASSLEWQGSGANVLTF.

In this sample, this clone turned up once. The rearrangement uses TRBV5-6 and TRBJ2-3, with 10 bases aligning to TRBD1. V was clipped by 3 bases and J by 5 bases; unmatched bases: 6. The CDR3 contains 15 residues. Germline loops: CDR1 SGHDT, CDR2 YYEEEE. This CDR3 is CASSWTGQGLDTQYF. CDR3 bases: TGTGCCAGCAGCTGGACGGGACAGGGGTTAGATACGCAGTATTTT.

V and J are TRBV9 and TRBJ1-2, with TRBD1 identical over 9 bases. The CDR3 runs 14 residues. Germline V gene sequence: CDR1 SGDLS, CDR2 YYNGEE. V was pared by 2 bases and J by 4 bases, with 3 bases of the junction left unmatched. The CDR3 region is CASSVKGQGYGYTF. CDR3 nucleotide sequence: TGTGCCAGCAGCGTGAAGGGACAGGGCTATGGCTACACCTTC.

This chain joins TRBV7-2 and TRBJ2-7; 12 bases align to TRBD2. The CDR3 totals 12 residues. V was clipped by 11 bases and J by 4 bases; unmatched bases: 3. Germline-derived CDR1 and CDR2 are SGHTA and FQGNSA. CDR3 in amino acids: CASSGRGYEQYF. CDR3 in DNA: TGTGCCTCTAGCGGGAGGGGTTACGAGCAGTACTTC.

J is TRBJ2-7 and V is TRBV2; 8 bases fit TRBD2. Germline loops: CDR1 SNHLY, CDR2 FYNNEI. The CDR3 sequence is 14 residues long. V gave up 4 bases and J gave up 5 bases; unmatched junction bases: 7. CDR3: CASSVPAGVNEQYF. The CDR3 DNA reads as TGTGCCAGCAGTGTTCCAGCGGGAGTAAACGAGCAGTACTTC.

V usage is TRBV9 and J usage is TRBJ2-5, with TRBD2 matching 10 bases. With V trimmed by 3 bases and J by 4 bases, 9 bases remained unmatched. Germline assignment: CDR1 SGDLS and CDR2 YYNGEE. The CDR3 runs 16 residues. The CDR3 DNA sequence: TGTGCCAGCAGCGCCCGAGCGGGAGGGTGGTCAGAGACCCAGTACTTC. Protein sequence: CASSARAGGWSETQYF.